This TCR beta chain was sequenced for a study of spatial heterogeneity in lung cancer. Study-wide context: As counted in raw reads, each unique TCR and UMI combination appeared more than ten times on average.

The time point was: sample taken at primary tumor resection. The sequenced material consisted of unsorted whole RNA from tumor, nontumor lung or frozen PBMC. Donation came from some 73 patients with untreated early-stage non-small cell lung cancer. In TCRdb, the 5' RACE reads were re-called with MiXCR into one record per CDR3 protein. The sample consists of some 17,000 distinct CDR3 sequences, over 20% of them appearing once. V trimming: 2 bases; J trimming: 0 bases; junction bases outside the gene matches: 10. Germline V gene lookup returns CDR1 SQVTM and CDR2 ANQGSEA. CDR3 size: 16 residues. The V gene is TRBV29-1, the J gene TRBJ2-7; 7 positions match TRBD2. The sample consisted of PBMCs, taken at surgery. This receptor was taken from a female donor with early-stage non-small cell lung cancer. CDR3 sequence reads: CSVETQTSSSSYEQYF. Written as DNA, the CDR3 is TGCAGCGTTGAAACTCAGACTAGCAGTAGCTCCTACGAGCAGTACTTC.